The 26 T cell receptor beta chains below come from one sample, sequenced in a study of immune heterogeneity within non-small cell lung tumors. It was with 32 V and 13 J primers that multiplex PCR amplified TCR beta CDR3. MiXCR, run by TCRdb on the multiplex PCR reads, gives a single entry per CDR3 protein. The sample gives fewer than 12,000 distinct CDR3 sequences, roughly 27% of which show up once; around 13% is in the top ten. Bulk tumor genomic DNA constituted the template, at around 600 ng per sample. Biopsy collection occurred during surgery, with several far-apart biopsies per primary tumor. Surgery that was curative in intent was performed on patients with untreated, newly diagnosed non-small cell lung cancer. The sample taken for sequencing was lung tumor tissue. These receptors were obtained from a man aged 50 to 60 with non-small cell lung cancer.

This clonotype was counted a few times. The gene calls are TRBV18 and TRBJ1-1; 8 nucleotides match TRBD1. There are 14 residues in the CDR3. The V segment lost 4 bases and the J segment 4 bases; nucleotides outside the gene matches: 5. Looked up from germline, CDR1 is KGHSH and CDR2 is LQKENI. CDR3 loop: CASSLGQGFTEAFF. The CDR3 DNA reads TGTGCCAGCTCACTCGGACAGGGCTTCACTGAAGCTTTCTTT.

About this clonotype itself: A much larger clone differs by one base, so this may be a read error. The chain links TRBV28 to TRBJ2-1, with D possibly matching TRBD2 (6 bases). Per germline, CDR1 MDHEN and CDR2 SYDVKM. This CDR3 has 16 residues. CDR3 region: CASSLFGRGDYNEKFF. The CDR3 coding sequence is TGTGCCAGCAGCCTTTTCGGGCGCGGGGATTACAATGAGAAGTTCTTC.

This rearrangement joins TRBV29-1 to TRBJ2-5; 9 bases align to TRBD2. The CDR3 runs 14 residues. Germline CDR1 and CDR2: SQVTM and ANQGSEA. V lost 8 bases and J lost 8; bases outside the gene matches: 15. In DNA, the CDR3 is TGCAGCTTCGTCCTTAGCGGGAGAGGAGATACCCAGTACTTC. Its protein is CSFVLSGRGDTQYF. Variable domain in full (rest from reference TRBV29-1 and TRBJ2-5): SAVISQKPSRDICQRGTSLTIQCQVDSQVTMMFWYRQQPGQSLTLIATANQGSEATYESGFVIDKFPISRPNLTFSTLTVSNMSPEDSSIYLCSFVLSGRGDTQYFGPGTRLLVL.

Regarding this clonotype: Possible read error: a much larger clone is one base away. The V call is TRBV12-3 or TRBV12-4, the J call TRBJ1-2, with TRBD1 as a possible D gene (5 bases). The CDR3 loop spans 13 amino acids. The V end lost 7 bases, the J end lost 8 bases, and 17 bases lay between the germline ends. The CDR3 bases are TGTGCCAGCACCGGGGGGGGGACGGGGGGCTACACCTTC. Encoded protein: CASTGGGTGGYTF.

A remark on this clonotype: This may stem from a read error, because a much larger clone lies one nucleotide away. The V call is TRBV10-2, the J call TRBJ2-7; 7 nucleotides agree with TRBD2. This CDR3 contains 13 residues. Germline loops: CDR1 WSHSY, CDR2 SAAADI. V dropped 8 bases and J dropped 4; count of bases not matched to a gene: 8. Here the CDR3 reads CASGTTGTYEQYF. The CDR3 nucleotides are TGCGCCAGCGGGACTACCGGGACGTACGAGCAGTACTTC.

This chain uses TRBV4-1 with TRBJ1-4; D is perhaps TRBD1 (6 bases). The germline V gene encodes CDR1 MGHRA and CDR2 YSYEKL. The CDR3 covers 15 residues. V lost 7 bases to trimming and J lost 6 bases, with 18 bases between them. CDR3 coding DNA: TGCGCCAGCACCCGACCGGGGGGGCGAGATGAAAAACTGTTTTTT. Protein: CASTRPGGRDEKLFF.

This clonotype was seen many times. CDR3 sequence (DNA): TGTGCCAGCAGCTTAGGGGGGGCACTAGATAGCCACGAGCAGTACTTC. Protein product: CASSLGGALDSHEQYF. V gene TRBV7-2 combines with J gene TRBJ2-7, with D perhaps being TRBD1 or TRBD2 (6 bases each). CDR3 length: 16 residues. Trimming pared 1 base from V and 5 bases from J, leaving 18 bases between. Germline-derived CDR1 and CDR2 are SGHTA and FQGNSA.

Points on this clonotype: This sequence may be a read error, since a much larger clone differs from it by one base. The J gene is TRBJ1-3, the V gene TRBV12-3 or TRBV12-4; unclear D gene. The germline V and J ends were trimmed by 3 bases and 2 bases, with 11 bases remaining between them. The CDR3 has 15 residues. The CDR3 DNA is TGTGCCAGCAGTTTTGGGTGGGCTACTGGAAACACCATATATTTT. This codes for CASSFGWATGNTIYF.

As for this clonotype: A much more abundant neighbour one base away suggests this may be a read error. The chain employs TRBV7-9 and TRBJ1-2; no clear D gene. From germline, CDR1 is SEHNR and CDR2 FQNEAQ (reference sequence). CDR3 length equals 14 residues. Here the CDR3 reads CARSFVGSLYGYTF. In nucleotides, the CDR3 is TGTGCCAGAAGCTTCGTTGGAAGCCTCTATGGCTACACCTTC.

The chain links TRBV25-1 to TRBJ2-5, with 7 bases fitting TRBD1. Trimming removed 6 bases from V and 4 bases from J; junction bases left unmatched: 8. CDR1 is MGHDK and CDR2 is SYGVNS in the germline V gene. The CDR3 consists of 14 residues. CDR3 bases: TGTGCCAGCAGCCCCCCGACAGGGCGAGAGACCCAGTACTTC. The encoded protein is CASSPPTGRETQYF.

V is TRBV27 and J is TRBJ2-7; D remains unclear. CDR1 is MNHEY, CDR2 SMNVEV, per germline (reference sequence). The CDR3 loop spans 14 amino acids. V lost 6 bases and J lost 0, with 12 bases in between. In nucleotides, the CDR3 is TGTGCCAGCAGCCTTCGGTACACCTCCTACGAGCAGTACTTC. This sequence encodes CASSLRYTSYEQYF.

This clonotype has ten or more counts. The CDR3: CSVGTGAYEQYF. CDR3 nucleotides: TGCAGCGTAGGGACAGGGGCCTACGAGCAGTACTTC. The chain joins TRBV29-1 to TRBJ2-7; 10 bases map to TRBD1. This CDR3 comprises 12 residues. V was clipped by 6 bases and J by 2 bases; unmatched bases: 1. CDR1 SQVTM and CDR2 ANQGSEA come from the germline V gene.

A remark on this clonotype: A much larger clone lies a single base off, so this may be a read error. The rearrangement links TRBV11-2 to TRBJ2-5; D possibly corresponds to TRBD1 (6 bases). The V end lost 1 base, the J end lost 4 bases, and 16 bases lay between the germline ends. The CDR3 is made up of 16 amino acids. Germline V gene data show CDR1 as SGHAT and CDR2 as FQNNGV. The CDR3 region has the DNA TGTGCCAGCAGCTTAGGGACAGTGGGCTTAATAGAGACCCAGTACTTC. Residues: CASSLGTVGLIETQYF.

This clonotype came up many times. V usage is TRBV2 and J usage is TRBJ2-6; perhaps TRBD2 as D (6 bases). Trimming took 7 bases from V and 3 from J, leaving 16 bases between them. Per the germline V gene, CDR1 is SNHLY and CDR2 is FYNNEI. The CDR3 sequence is 16 residues long. This chain's CDR3 is CASTAGRAGGANVLTF. The CDR3 DNA sequence: TGTGCCAGCACTGCCGGACGAGCGGGTGGGGCCAACGTCCTGACTTTC.

In regard to this clonotype: A much larger clone lies one base from this, so it may be a read error. The genes are TRBV6-5 and TRBJ1-1; the D gene is possibly TRBD1 (5 bases). The CDR3 is 14 amino acids. Looked up from germline, CDR1 is MNHEY and CDR2 is SVGAGI. The DNA of the CDR3 is TGTGCCAGCAGTTACCGACAGATGAACACTGAAGCTCTCTTT. Its translation is CASSYRQMNTEALF.

The chain joins TRBV5-4 to TRBJ2-5; the D gene is possibly TRBD2 (7 bases). Trimming removed 0 bases from V and 4 bases from J, with 16 bases in between. CDR1 and CDR2 from the germline V gene are SGHNT and YYREEE (reference sequence). The CDR3 has 16 amino acids. CDR3 DNA: TGTGCCAGCAGCTTGGGGGGGGGCTCCGCAATAGAGACCCAGTACTTC. Its protein product is CASSLGGGSAIETQYF.

This clonotype was picked up a small number of times. The genes are TRBV7-3 and TRBJ2-3; D uncertain. Germline-derived CDR1 and CDR2 are SGHTA and FQGTGA. With 5 bases removed from V and 4 bases from J, the gap between germline ends came to 7 bases. The length of the CDR3 is 12 residues. CDR3 amino acids: CASSVGSDTQYF. CDR3 in DNA: TGTGCCAGCAGCGTGGGGTCAGATACGCAGTATTTT.

In the case of this clonotype: This clone may be a read error of a much larger clone one base away. The chain couples TRBV12-3 or TRBV12-4 to TRBJ2-3; TRBD2 aligns across 9 bases. The V segment lost 3 bases and the J segment 5 bases; nucleotides outside the gene matches: 18. The CDR3 is 19 residues long. CDR3 protein: CASSFYRLRLAGNLDTQYF. CDR3 DNA: TGTGCCAGCAGTTTCTACCGCTTGAGGCTAGCGGGAAATCTAGATACGCAGTATTTT.

By sample share, this clonotype is medium-sized. J is TRBJ1-6 and V is TRBV19, with TRBD1 identical over 7 bases. In germline, CDR1 is LNHDA, CDR2 SQIVND (reference sequence). The trim removed 4 bases at V and 9 bases at J, leaving 12 bases unmatched. The CDR3 consists of 16 residues. In DNA form, the CDR3 reads TGTGCCAGTAGTAAGGGGGCCCCACGACTGGTTTCACCCCTCCACTTT. It specifies CASSKGAPRLVSPLHF.

The chain combines TRBV20-1 with TRBJ2-5, with D perhaps TRBD1 or TRBD2 (5 bases each). Trimming cost V 1 base and J 1 base, with 10 bases left between them. CDR1 and CDR2 (germline): DFQATT, SNEGSKA (reference sequence). This CDR3 has 14 amino acids. The CDR3 protein is CSARVGVTQETQYF. In nucleotides, the CDR3 is TGCAGTGCTAGAGTGGGGGTTACCCAAGAGACCCAGTACTTC.

This chain connects TRBV2 to TRBJ1-5, with 7 bases that match TRBD1. CDR1 is SNHLY and CDR2 is FYNNEI in the germline V gene. The CDR3 has 15 amino acids. Trimming cost V 7 bases and J 3 bases; bases outside gene matches: 9. The CDR3 coding sequence is TGTGCCAGCACCTCCCAGGGGGAGGCCAATCAGCCCCAGCATTTT. The encoded protein is CASTSQGEANQPQHF.

The chain recombines TRBV19 with TRBJ2-1; 9 nucleotides agree with TRBD2. Germline CDR1 reads LNHDA; CDR2 reads SQIVND (reference sequence). The CDR3 sequence is 19 residues long. The V segment lost 7 bases and the J segment 0 bases; nucleotides outside the gene matches: 16. The CDR3 region is CASTLSGGLPYISYNEQFF. The CDR3 DNA reads as TGTGCCAGTACCCTTAGCGGGGGTTTACCCTACATCTCCTACAATGAGCAGTTCTTC. Together with reference TRBV19 and TRBJ2-1, the CDR3 gives the full variable domain: DGGITQSPKYLFRKEGQNVTLSCEQNLNHDAMYWYRQDPGQGLRLIYYSQIVNDFQKGDIAEGYSVSREKKESFPLTVTSAQKNPTAFYLCASTLSGGLPYISYNEQFFGPGTRLTVL.

This clonotype is medium-sized within its sample. The chain joins TRBV6-1 to TRBJ1-6, with 7 nucleotides matching TRBD1. After removal of 6 bases from V and 7 bases from J, the junction contained 6 bases not matched to a gene. The CDR3 length is 14 residues. The germline V gene encodes CDR1 MNHNS and CDR2 SASEGT. The DNA for the CDR3 is TGTGCCAGCAGGGAGACAGGGATCAATTCACCCCTCCACTTT. Protein sequence: CASRETGINSPLHF.

This clonotype has only a few counts. The junction and the germline gene differ at one end; a read error may be behind it. The gene calls are TRBV6-5 and TRBJ2-7; TRBD2 matches at 7 bases. The CDR3 contains 18 residues. Germline loops: CDR1 MNHEY, CDR2 SVGAGI. In DNA, the CDR3 is TGTGACAGCAGTTATGCCGCTGGGTGGGGCGGGAGCTCCTACGAGCAGTACTTC. It encodes CDSSYAAGWGGSSYEQYF.

This clonotype was counted a few times. The junction shows a germline mismatch at one end, possibly a read error. The chain couples TRBV7-3 to TRBJ2-5, with 13 nucleotides matching TRBD2. The CDR3 is 15 residues long. Germline V gives CDR1 SGHTA, CDR2 FQGTGA. The CDR3 sequence is CASSITSGRAETQYF. DNA of the CDR3: TGTGCCAGCAGCATAACTAGCGGGAGGGCGGAGACCCAGTACTTC.

Note on this clonotype: A much larger clone lies a single base off, so this may be a read error. The rearrangement joins TRBV5-1 to TRBJ2-7, with 11 bases fitting TRBD2. CDR1 and CDR2 from the germline V gene are SGHRS and YFSETQ. The CDR3 runs to 15 residues. The CDR3 protein is CASSLYSGGVYGQYF. Here the CDR3 DNA reads TGCGCCAGCAGTTTATATAGCGGGGGGGTCTACGGGCAGTACTTC. The variable domain in full, with the rest retrieved from reference TRBV5-1 and TRBJ2-7, is KAGVTQTPRYLIKTRGQQVTLSCSPISGHRSVSWYQQTPGQGLQFLFEYFSETQRNKGNFPGRFSGRQFSNSRSEMNVSTLELGDSALYLCASSLYSGGVYGQYFGPGTRLTVT.